This T cell receptor beta chain is drawn from a study of glioma-infiltrating T cells. Findings and caveats of the study: Tissue-blood divergence was below expectation in non-neoplastic patients, above in gliomas.

Amplification of TCR alpha and beta CDR3 regions from RNA used iRepertoire nested multiplex PCR. For one-step reverse transcription and amplification, about 85-400 ng of tissue mRNA or PBMC total RNA was used. TCRdb re-called the multiplex PCR reads with MiXCR, one entry per CDR3 protein. This repertoire shows about 110,000 distinct CDR3 sequences, around a quarter found once; its top ten account for 30% to 35%. Comment on this clonotype: Its antigen is still unknown.

Sequenced sample: glioma tissue, nonneoplastic brain tissue, or PBMCs (not recorded which). This receptor was identified in a human donor with low-grade glioma or glioblastoma, undergoing nonglioma brain surgery, or in good health (not recorded which).

This CDR3 is CAWSGGGAYEQYF. The CDR3 DNA is TGTGCCTGGAGTGGGGGGGGCGCCTACGAGCAGTACTTC. The chain links TRBV30 to TRBJ2-7, with D perhaps TRBD2 (7 bases). The V end lost 1 base, the J end lost 2 bases, and 9 bases lay between the germline ends. From germline, CDR1 is GTSNPN and CDR2 SVGIG (reference sequence). The CDR3 loop spans 13 amino acids.